These 10 T cell receptor beta chains originate from one sample sequenced in a study of cytomegalovirus exposure and HLA in healthy donors. The PCR contained 60 Vbeta and 13 Jbeta primers. Clones were read by immunoSEQ multiplex PCR, and TCRdb kept only the in-frame ones, dropping some. The sample lists 160,000 or so clones, roughly 72% occurring once. The sample taken for sequencing was PBMCs. The receptors stem from a middle-aged man in good health and CMV-seronegative.

The rearrangement links TRBV30 to TRBJ1-6; 7 nucleotides line up with TRBD1. Germline trimming cut 2 bases from V and 7 bases from J; bases unmatched to any gene: 8. CDR1 GTSNPN and CDR2 SVGIG come from the germline V gene (reference sequence). This CDR3 has 15 residues. The CDR3 coding sequence is TGTGCCTGGAGTTTTGGCAGGGGGGTCAATTCACCCCTCCACTTT. It translates to CAWSFGRGVNSPLHF.

The chain joins TRBV9 to TRBJ2-1, with D maybe TRBD2 (5 bases). The V gene's germline CDR1 is SGDLS and CDR2 YYNGEE. Trimming took off 0 bases at V and 0 bases at J, with 10 bases between the two ends. This CDR3 is built from 16 residues. In DNA form, the CDR3 reads TGTGCCAGCAGCGTAGAATTGCGGGCCTCCTACAATGAGCAGTTCTTC. Its protein product is CASSVELRASYNEQFF. Together with reference TRBV9 and TRBJ2-1, the CDR3 gives the full variable domain: DSGVTQTPKHLITATGQRVTLRCSPRSGDLSVYWYQQSLDQGLQFLIQYYNGEERAKGNILERFSAQQFPDLHSELNLSSLELGDSALYFCASSVELRASYNEQFFGPGTRLTVL.

The CDR3 reads CASNRVNGELFF. Here the CDR3 DNA reads TGTGCCAGCAACAGGGTGAACGGGGAGCTGTTTTTT. The chain carries TRBV19 and TRBJ2-2, with D maybe TRBD1 (6 bases). Trimming left V 9 bases short and J 7 bases short, with 12 bases between. The CDR3 is 12 residues long. Germline V gene data show CDR1 as LNHDA and CDR2 as SQIVND (reference sequence).

This clone was recorded a few times. CDR3 nucleotides: TGTGCCAGCGGGACCGGGACAGGGGGCTTCTATGGCTACACCTTC. This gives the protein CASGTGTGGFYGYTF. This sequence joins TRBV6-1 and TRBJ1-2; 12 nucleotides match TRBD1. J lost 4 bases, V lost 8 bases, and 8 bases had no gene match. The germline V gene has CDR1 MNHNS and CDR2 SASEGT. CDR3 length: 15 amino acids.

This chain links TRBV6-6 with TRBJ1-5, with D possibly TRBD1 on 6 matching bases. In germline, CDR1 is MNHNY, CDR2 SVGAGI (reference sequence). The CDR3 contains 16 residues. V lost 7 bases and J 1 base, leaving 17 bases between the germline ends. CDR3 sequence: CASTLRGGLSNQPQHF. Here the CDR3 DNA reads TGTGCCAGCACCCTACGGGGGGGCTTAAGCAATCAGCCCCAGCATTTT.

The chain combines TRBV27 with TRBJ2-7, with TRBD1 identical over 7 bases. J lost 5 bases, V lost 8 bases, and 12 bases had no gene match. Germline V gene lookup returns CDR1 MNHEY and CDR2 SMNVEV (reference sequence). There are 14 residues in the CDR3. The CDR3 sequence: CASSQVNRGHEQYF. The CDR3 bases are TGTGCCAGCTCGCAGGTCAACAGGGGTCACGAGCAGTACTTC.

The chain combines TRBV7-9 with TRBJ2-1; D unclear. V was shortened by 3 bases and J by 8 bases, with 11 bases between the two germline ends. The germline V gene encodes CDR1 SEHNR and CDR2 FQNEAQ (reference sequence). The CDR3 runs to 13 residues. The CDR3 region is CASSFGQRYEQFF. Here the CDR3 DNA reads TGTGCCAGCAGCTTTGGTCAGCGTTATGAGCAGTTCTTC.

The chain combines TRBV9 with TRBJ2-7; D unresolved. CDR3 length equals 14 residues. V was pared by 0 bases and J by 3 bases, with 10 bases between. Looked up from germline, CDR1 is SGDLS and CDR2 is YYNGEE. In nucleotides, the CDR3 is TGTGCCAGCAGCGTAGCGGAGTTTAGCTACGAGCAGTACTTC. It translates to CASSVAEFSYEQYF.

This chain's CDR3 is CASSAGEETQYF. CDR3 DNA sequence: TGCGCCAGCAGCGCGGGCGAAGAGACCCAGTACTTC. The chain is built from TRBV5-1 and TRBJ2-5, with a weak D call TRBD2 (5 bases). Germline CDR1 is SGHRS and CDR2 is YFSETQ. This CDR3 has 12 amino acids. V was cut by 4 bases and J by 3 bases, with 7 bases left in between.

The chain carries TRBV11-2 and TRBJ2-7, with D tentatively TRBD1 (5 bases). V lost 1 base and J 7 bases, leaving 26 bases between the germline ends. CDR3 length equals 18 residues. From germline, CDR1 is SGHAT and CDR2 FQNNGV. Here the CDR3 DNA reads TGTGCCAGCAGCTTAGTTCGGGCGACAGCCTTTTACCCTAGTGAGCAGTACGTC. As protein: CASSLVRATAFYPSEQYV.